Given below is one T cell receptor beta chain in context. The antigen is unknown. The primer mix had 60 Vbeta and 13 Jbeta primers. Some clones are missing from TCRdb's copy, which holds only in-frame ones; the method was immunoSEQ multiplex PCR. This table has tens of thousands of clones, 90% appearing once. These data originate in a study of cytomegalovirus exposure and HLA in healthy donors. CDR1 is MDHEN and CDR2 is SYDVKM in the germline V gene. CDR3 length: 14 residues. The V and J ends lost 8 bases and 7 bases, in that order; junction bases with no gene match: 6. Study-wide results and caveats: Later genetic work tied a missense DCLRE1C variant to beta-chain V and J trimming. Analysis was performed later, and it showed HLA-associated TCR beta chains to be more clonally expanded than equally common others. When presence/absence was analysed, sequencing depth was taken to be roughly uniform across donors. It was 150 or so TCR beta chains that were listed as cytomegalovirus-associated.

The V gene is TRBV28, the J gene TRBJ2-2; TRBD2 aligns across 11 bases. Sequencing was done on a sample of PBMCs. This receptor was obtained from a man between 18 and 29 years old in good health and CMV-seronegative. This CDR3 is CASLIAGGFGELFF. CDR3 coding DNA: TGTGCCAGCCTAATAGCGGGAGGGTTCGGGGAGCTGTTTTTT.